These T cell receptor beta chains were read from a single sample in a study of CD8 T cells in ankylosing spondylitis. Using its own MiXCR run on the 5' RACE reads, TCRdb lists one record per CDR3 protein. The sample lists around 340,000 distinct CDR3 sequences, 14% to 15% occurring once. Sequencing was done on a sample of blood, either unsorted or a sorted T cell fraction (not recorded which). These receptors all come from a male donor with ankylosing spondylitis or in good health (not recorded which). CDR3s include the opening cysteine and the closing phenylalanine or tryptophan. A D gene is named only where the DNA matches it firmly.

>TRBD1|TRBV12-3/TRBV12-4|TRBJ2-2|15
CASRPQGAITGELFF
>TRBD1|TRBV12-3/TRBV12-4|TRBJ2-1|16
CASRGPRDRGAGEQFF
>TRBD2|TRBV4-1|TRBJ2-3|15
CASKLGGLLTDTQYF
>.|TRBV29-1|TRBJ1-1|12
CSVDWVGTEAFF
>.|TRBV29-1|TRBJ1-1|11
CSVKGRTEAFF
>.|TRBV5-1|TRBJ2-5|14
CASSPQGTGETQYF
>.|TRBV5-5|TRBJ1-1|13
CASSLDKNTEAFF
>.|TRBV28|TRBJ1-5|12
CASTAFNQPQHF
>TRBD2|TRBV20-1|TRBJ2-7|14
CSAWGREVAYEQYF
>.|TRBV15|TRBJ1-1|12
CAVRKWNTEAFF
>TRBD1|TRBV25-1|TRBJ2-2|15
CASRETGYLNGELFF
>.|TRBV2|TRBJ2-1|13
CASKTPGENEQFF
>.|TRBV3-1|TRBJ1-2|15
CASSPTWGGSGGYTF
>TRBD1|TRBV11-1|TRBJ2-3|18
CASSFAPSGQGAGDTQYF
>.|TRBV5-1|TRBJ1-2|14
CASSLDPGAYGYTF
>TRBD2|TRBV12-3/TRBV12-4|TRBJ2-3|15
CASSRSGGASDTQYF
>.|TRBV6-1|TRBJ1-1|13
CASRLNRDTEAFF
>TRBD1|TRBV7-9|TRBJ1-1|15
CASSPSGTGLGEAFF
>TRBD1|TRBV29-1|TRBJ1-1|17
CSAGKRQGAVRNTEAFF
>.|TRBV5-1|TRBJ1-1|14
CASSLEATGTEAFF
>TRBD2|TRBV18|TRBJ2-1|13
CASSPQTSGEQFF
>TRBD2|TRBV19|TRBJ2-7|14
CARSIGRAGREQYF
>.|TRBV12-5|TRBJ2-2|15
CASGGGAKNTGELFF
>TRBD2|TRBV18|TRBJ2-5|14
CASSPPLAGETQYF
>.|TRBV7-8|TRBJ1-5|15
CASSLRRWSNQPQHF
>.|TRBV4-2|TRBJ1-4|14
CASSQGPNGEKLFF
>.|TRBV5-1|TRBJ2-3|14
CASSLAQITDTQYF
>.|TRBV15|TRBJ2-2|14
CATSPGGEAGELFF
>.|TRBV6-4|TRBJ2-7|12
CASSDDGGEQYF
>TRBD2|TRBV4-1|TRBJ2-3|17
CASSQESSGGLTDTQYF
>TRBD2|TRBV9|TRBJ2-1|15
CASSVWEGSYNEQFF
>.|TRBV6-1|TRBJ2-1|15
CASSGRKANHNEQFF
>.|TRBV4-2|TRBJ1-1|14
CASSQGGANTEAFF
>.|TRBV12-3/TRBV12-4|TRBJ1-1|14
CASSLGGMSTEAFF
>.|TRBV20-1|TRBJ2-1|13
CSARKETVGEQFF
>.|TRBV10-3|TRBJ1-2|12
CAISGEGYGYTF
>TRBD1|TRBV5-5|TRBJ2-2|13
CASSLQGIGELFF
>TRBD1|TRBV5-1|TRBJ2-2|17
CASFPPTGQGNTGELFF
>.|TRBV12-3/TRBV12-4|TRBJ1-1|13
CASSFSQGTEAFF
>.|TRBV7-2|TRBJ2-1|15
CASSLDGQAYNEQFF
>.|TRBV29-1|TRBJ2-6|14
CSVGGEDGANVLTF